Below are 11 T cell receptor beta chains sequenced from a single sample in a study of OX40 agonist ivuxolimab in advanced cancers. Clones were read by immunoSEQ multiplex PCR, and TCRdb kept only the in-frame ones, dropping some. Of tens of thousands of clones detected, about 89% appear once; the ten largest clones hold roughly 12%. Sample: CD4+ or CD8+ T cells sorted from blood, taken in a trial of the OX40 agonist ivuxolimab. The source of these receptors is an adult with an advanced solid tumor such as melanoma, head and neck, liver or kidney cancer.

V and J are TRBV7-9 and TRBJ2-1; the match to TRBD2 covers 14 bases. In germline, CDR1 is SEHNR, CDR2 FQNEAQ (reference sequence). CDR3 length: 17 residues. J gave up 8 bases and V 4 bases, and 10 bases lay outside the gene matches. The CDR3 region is CASSSTRTSGGNYEQFF. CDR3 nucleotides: TGTGCCAGCAGCTCGACACGGACTAGCGGGGGGAATTATGAGCAGTTCTTC.

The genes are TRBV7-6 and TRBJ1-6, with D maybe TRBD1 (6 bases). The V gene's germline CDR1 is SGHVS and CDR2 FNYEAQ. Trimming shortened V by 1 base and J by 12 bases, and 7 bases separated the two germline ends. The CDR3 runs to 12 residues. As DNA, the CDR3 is TGTGCCAGCAGCTTAGAAGGGGGACCCCTCCACTTT. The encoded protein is CASSLEGGPLHF.

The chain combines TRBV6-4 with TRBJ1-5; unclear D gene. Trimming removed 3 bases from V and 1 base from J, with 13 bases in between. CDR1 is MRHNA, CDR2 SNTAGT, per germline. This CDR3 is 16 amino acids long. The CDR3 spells CASSERWQSSNQPQHF. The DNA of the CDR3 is TGTGCCAGCAGTGAGAGATGGCAGAGCAGCAATCAGCCCCAGCATTTT.

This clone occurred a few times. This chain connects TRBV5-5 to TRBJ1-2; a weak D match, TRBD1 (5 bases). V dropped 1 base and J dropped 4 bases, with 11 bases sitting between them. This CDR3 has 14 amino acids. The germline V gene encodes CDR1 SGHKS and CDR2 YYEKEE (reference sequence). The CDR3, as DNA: TGTGCCAGCAGCTTGTCCGGGACCCGCTATGGCTACACCTTC. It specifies CASSLSGTRYGYTF.

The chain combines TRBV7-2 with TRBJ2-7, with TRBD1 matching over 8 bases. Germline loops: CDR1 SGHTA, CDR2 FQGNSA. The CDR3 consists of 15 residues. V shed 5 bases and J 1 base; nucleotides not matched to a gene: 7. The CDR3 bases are TGTGCCAGCAGCCAGACAGGGGATGAATCCTACGAGCAGTACTTC. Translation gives CASSQTGDESYEQYF.

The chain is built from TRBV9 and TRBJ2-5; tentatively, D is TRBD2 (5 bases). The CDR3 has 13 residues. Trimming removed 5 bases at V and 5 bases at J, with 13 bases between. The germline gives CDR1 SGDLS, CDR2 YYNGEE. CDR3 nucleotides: TGTGCCAGCAGTCCTCTAGCCCCCGAGACCCAGTACTTC. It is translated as CASSPLAPETQYF.

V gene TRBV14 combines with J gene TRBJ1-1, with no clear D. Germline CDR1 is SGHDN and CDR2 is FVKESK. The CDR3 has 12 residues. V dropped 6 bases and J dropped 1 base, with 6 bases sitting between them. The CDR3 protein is CASSHKNTEAFF. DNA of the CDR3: TGTGCCAGCAGTCACAAGAACACTGAAGCTTTCTTT.

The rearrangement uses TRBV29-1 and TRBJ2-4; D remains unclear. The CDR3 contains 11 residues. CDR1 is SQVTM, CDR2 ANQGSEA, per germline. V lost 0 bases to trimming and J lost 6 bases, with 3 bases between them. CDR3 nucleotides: TGCAGCGTTGAAGATCTAAACATTCAGTACTTC. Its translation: CSVEDLNIQYF.

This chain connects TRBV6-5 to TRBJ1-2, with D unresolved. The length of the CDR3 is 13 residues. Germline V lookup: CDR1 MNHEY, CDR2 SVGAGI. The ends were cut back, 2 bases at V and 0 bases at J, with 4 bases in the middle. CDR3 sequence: CASSYESNYGYTF. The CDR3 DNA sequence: TGTGCCAGCAGTTACGAGTCTAACTATGGCTACACCTTC.

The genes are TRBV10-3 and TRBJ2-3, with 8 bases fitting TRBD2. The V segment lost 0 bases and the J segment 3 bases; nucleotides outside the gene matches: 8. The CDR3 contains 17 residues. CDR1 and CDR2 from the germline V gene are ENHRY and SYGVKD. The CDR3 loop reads CAISESIGTSKTDTQYF. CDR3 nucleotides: TGTGCCATCAGTGAGTCGATAGGGACTAGTAAAACAGATACGCAGTATTTT.

The CDR3 sequence is CASSSPGETYEQYF. CDR3 nucleotides: TGTGCCAGCAGCTCCCCCGGGGAGACCTACGAGCAGTACTTC. V gene TRBV5-6 combines with J gene TRBJ2-7, with D perhaps matching TRBD2 (5 bases). The CDR3 sequence is 14 residues long. Per germline, CDR1 SGHDT and CDR2 YYEEEE. V was shortened by 3 bases and J by 2 bases, with 12 bases between the two germline ends.